What follows is one TCR beta chain and its context. The ends were cut back, 4 bases at V and 2 bases at J, with 12 bases in the middle. CDR3 size: 14 residues. In germline, CDR1 is SGHAT, CDR2 FQNNGV. This sample was taken from a study of healthy donors' naive CD4 and CD8 T cells. Each TCR library used around 500 ng of total RNA and a linear amplification protocol. TCRdb reprocessed the reads with MiXCR, giving one entry per CDR3 protein. The sample includes about 180,000 distinct CDR3 sequences, about 74% of them seen just once. The rearrangement uses TRBV11-2 and TRBJ2-7; D unclear. Sequenced input: naive CD4+ and CD8+ T cells sorted from blood, pooled from several donors. This sequence originates from a pool of human donors in good health; the sample pools cells from several healthy donors. The CDR3 loop reads CASSSRLRTYEQYF. Here the CDR3 DNA reads TGTGCCAGCAGCTCCCGGCTGAGGACCTACGAGCAGTACTTC.